This T cell receptor (beta chain) is from a study of OX40 agonist ivuxolimab in advanced cancers. Concerning this clone: Other DNA sequences in the sample encode the same CDR3.

The germline V gene encodes CDR1 MGHRA and CDR2 YSYEKL. The CDR3 sequence is 14 residues long. V gave up 7 bases and J gave up 5 bases; unmatched junction bases: 5. Generated by immunoSEQ multiplex PCR, the TCRdb table keeps only in-frame clones and is missing some. Of approximately 26,000 clones listed, approximately 85% are singletons. This sequence originates from an adult with an advanced solid tumor such as melanoma, head and neck, liver or kidney cancer. Sequencing used CD4+ or CD8+ T cells sorted from blood, obtained in a trial of the OX40 agonist ivuxolimab. The chain recombines TRBV4-1 with TRBJ2-1, with 10 nucleotides matching TRBD1. CDR3 DNA sequence: TGCGCCAGCACCCGGGACAGGGGTGACAATGAGCAGTTCTTC. Protein: CASTRDRGDNEQFF.